Presented here are 28 T cell receptor beta chains from one specimen sequenced in a study of T-cell reconstitution after alpha-beta-depleted transplantation in children. Unique molecular identifiers were incorporated during preparation of the TCRbeta library. From the PCR reads, TCRdb called clonotypes with MiXCR, one entry per CDR3 protein. The table includes under 850,000 distinct CDR3 sequences, 13% detected once. The sample was PBMCs, taken before TCRalphabeta/CD19-depleted stem cell transplant. The origin of the receptors is a girl aged 2 to 9 with congenital amegakaryocytic thrombocytopenia, due to receive a stem cell transplant.

This clonotype has at least ten counts. The chain recombines TRBV7-2 with TRBJ2-7, with 10 bases fitting TRBD1. The CDR3 extends over 14 amino acids. V shed 1 base and J 6 bases; nucleotides not matched to a gene: 3. Germline CDR1 is SGHTA and CDR2 is FQGNSA. CDR3 sequence reads: CASSLGGDRGEQYF. The CDR3, as DNA: TGTGCCAGCAGCTTAGGAGGGGACAGGGGCGAGCAGTACTTC.

This clonotype was counted between two and nine times. This chain joins TRBV5-1 and TRBJ2-1; D not resolved. The germline gives CDR1 SGHRS, CDR2 YFSETQ. This CDR3 is built from 15 residues. V was shortened by 0 bases and J by 3 bases, with 10 bases between the two germline ends. The CDR3 nucleotides read TGCGCCAGCAGCTTGGGTCAGGACCGCTACAATGAGCAGTTCTTC. It encodes CASSLGQDRYNEQFF.

There are a few counts of this clonotype. The chain uses TRBV4-1 and TRBJ1-1; no clear D gene. V lost 3 bases and J 1 base, leaving 9 bases between the germline ends. Germline V gene lookup returns CDR1 MGHRA and CDR2 YSYEKL. The CDR3 is 14 residues long. DNA for the CDR3: TGCGCCAGCAGCCATTTGGGCGGGAACACTGAAGCTTTCTTT. This sequence encodes CASSHLGGNTEAFF.

The J gene is TRBJ2-6, the V gene TRBV5-1, with a weak D call TRBD2 (6 bases). Trimming took off 0 bases at V and 0 bases at J, with 10 bases between the two ends. The V gene's germline CDR1 is SGHRS and CDR2 YFSETQ. This CDR3 comprises 17 residues. CDR3: CASSLVRRDSGANVLTF. The CDR3 DNA is TGCGCCAGCAGCTTGGTTCGGCGGGACTCTGGGGCCAACGTCCTGACTTTC.

This clonotype was picked up a small number of times. The chain combines TRBV5-8 with TRBJ2-1; D may be TRBD2 (5 bases). This CDR3 contains 14 residues. Germline CDR1 SGHTS, CDR2 YDEGEE. Deletions cut 4 bases from V and 12 bases from J, with 20 bases between. The CDR3, as DNA: TGTGCCAGCAGCGCCGGGATTCCCTCTACTGGGCAGTTCTTC. This codes for CASSAGIPSTGQFF. Using reference TRBV5-8 and TRBJ2-1 for the parts outside the CDR3, the full variable domain is EAGVTQSPTHLIKTRGQQATLRCSPISGHTSVYWYQQALGLGLQFLLWYDEGEERNRGNFPPRFSGRQFPNYSSELNVNALELEDSALYLCASSAGIPSTGQFFGPGTRLTVL.

This clonotype was counted a few times. The chain is built from TRBV2 and TRBJ2-1, with TRBD2 matching over 12 bases. Germline values: CDR1 SNHLY, CDR2 FYNNEI. Losses at the gene ends were 6 bases for V and 6 bases for J; bases not matched to a gene: 15. The CDR3 has 18 amino acids. CDR3 DNA sequence: TGTGCCAGCAGCCGCTCGCCGGCGACTAGCGGGAGTCCCAATGAGCAGTTCTTC. Its protein is CASSRSPATSGSPNEQFF.

The table lists this clonotype with many counts. The chain couples TRBV30 to TRBJ2-7, with 8 bases lining up with TRBD1. Trimming removed 3 bases from V and 4 bases from J; junction bases left unmatched: 5. The CDR3 is made up of 13 amino acids. Per germline, CDR1 GTSNPN and CDR2 SVGIG (reference sequence). The CDR3 bases are TGTGCCTGGAGGGACAGGGCCGGTTACGAGCAGTACTTC. Translated, it gives CAWRDRAGYEQYF.

This clonotype was counted at least ten times. V and J are TRBV7-8 and TRBJ2-7; D is ambiguous. This CDR3 comprises 14 residues. The germline CDR1 and CDR2 sequences are SGHVS and FQNEAQ. V lost 3 bases, J lost 3 bases, and 12 bases lay in between. CDR3 loop: CASSFGVMGYEQYF. Written as DNA, the CDR3 is TGTGCCAGCAGCTTCGGCGTGATGGGCTACGAGCAGTACTTC.

V is TRBV19 and J is TRBJ2-3, with 7 bases lining up with TRBD2. Trimming cost V 8 bases and J 1 base; bases outside gene matches: 12. The CDR3 extends over 16 amino acids. Germline V gene data show CDR1 as LNHDA and CDR2 as SQIVND (reference sequence). CDR3 amino acids: CASGTPSGGGTDTQYF. The CDR3 DNA is TGTGCCAGTGGAACCCCTAGCGGCGGGGGCACAGATACGCAGTATTTT.

The chain carries TRBV10-2 and TRBJ1-1, with TRBD1 identical over 8 bases. This CDR3 is built from 15 residues. Germline V gives CDR1 WSHSY, CDR2 SAAADI. The CDR3: CTTFMGQAANTEAFF. CDR3 nucleotide sequence: TGCACCACCTTTATGGGACAGGCGGCGAACACTGAAGCTTTCTTT.

This clonotype was observed at least ten times. The genes are TRBV7-2 and TRBJ2-3; D unresolved. Germline CDR1 reads SGHTA; CDR2 reads FQGNSA. The ends were cut back, 1 base at V and 1 base at J, with 9 bases in the middle. The CDR3 runs 15 residues. The CDR3 DNA reads TGTGCCAGCAGCTTAGTAGGGTGGGGCACAGATACGCAGTATTTT. Translation gives CASSLVGWGTDTQYF.

The sample holds many counts of this clonotype. The chain combines TRBV11-2 with TRBJ2-7; D call uncertain. The CDR3 loop spans 16 amino acids. The V and J ends lost 1 base and 0 bases respectively, with 13 bases between them. Germline V lookup: CDR1 SGHAT, CDR2 FQNNGV. CDR3 sequence (DNA): TGTGCCAGCAGCTTAGGGGTAACTACGATCTCCTACGAGCAGTACTTC. Protein: CASSLGVTTISYEQYF.

The table lists this clonotype with a few counts. The rearrangement uses TRBV12-3 or TRBV12-4 and TRBJ2-2; TRBD2 agrees at 9 bases. The V segment lost 1 base and the J segment 1 base; nucleotides outside the gene matches: 4. The CDR3 sequence is 17 residues long. CDR3 protein: CASSLGGREVNTGELFF. The CDR3 region has the DNA TGTGCCAGCAGTTTAGGCGGGAGGGAAGTGAACACCGGGGAGCTGTTTTTT.

The chain employs TRBV21-1 and TRBJ1-5. TRBV21-1 is labeled a pseudogene. This CDR3 has 11 amino acids. Here the CDR3 reads CASSPVKPQHF. CDR3 nucleotides: TGTGCCAGCAGCCCCGTGAAGCCCCAGCATTTT.

V usage is TRBV12-3 or TRBV12-4 and J usage is TRBJ2-1; D is perhaps TRBD2 (5 bases). This CDR3 is 17 amino acids long. Trimming cost V 2 bases and J 2 bases, with 16 bases left between them. CDR3 coding DNA: TGTGCCAGCAGTTTAAGGGCGGGTCCCCGCCCCTACAATGAGCAGTTCTTC. It specifies CASSLRAGPRPYNEQFF.

The chain carries TRBV29-1 and TRBJ2-7; D is tentatively TRBD1 or TRBD2 (5 bases each). The ends were cut back, 6 bases at V and 2 bases at J, with 17 bases in the middle. The CDR3 is 14 residues long. Germline V CDR1 and CDR2: SQVTM, ANQGSEA. The CDR3 reads CSVMTGDVAYEQYF. The DNA of the CDR3 is TGCAGCGTAATGACCGGGGACGTTGCCTACGAGCAGTACTTC.

A word on this clonotype: A single base separates this from a much larger clone, so it may be a read error. This chain links TRBV7-2 with TRBJ1-6; D is unclear. Trimming took 4 bases from V and 11 from J, leaving 9 bases between them. CDR1 SGHTA and CDR2 FQGNSA come from the germline V gene. This CDR3 contains 12 residues. CDR3 sequence: CASSSRHAPLHF. CDR3 coding DNA: TGTGCCAGCAGCTCAAGGCACGCACCCCTCCACTTT.

This clonotype occurred many times. The chain is built from TRBV12-3 or TRBV12-4 and TRBJ2-1, with D possibly being TRBD2 (5 bases). Between the trimmed V and J ends, which lost 2 bases and 12 bases, there was a span of 20 bases. This CDR3 comprises 15 residues. DNA for the CDR3: TGTGCCAGCAGTTTATTTCTTGGCTTTGAGGGATGGCAGTTCTTC. Encoded protein: CASSLFLGFEGWQFF.

This clonotype was detected a few times. The V gene is TRBV11-2, the J gene TRBJ2-1; TRBD2 matches at 15 bases. The CDR3 is 20 residues long. V lost 5 bases to trimming and J lost 5 bases; unmatched junction nucleotides: 16. The germline gives CDR1 SGHAT, CDR2 FQNNGV. The CDR3, as DNA: TGTGCCAGCAGCGCCCGACAGCGGCCGGGACTAGCGGGAGGTCACAATGAGCAGTTCTTC. Protein product: CASSARQRPGLAGGHNEQFF. The full variable domain, rest sourced from reference TRBV11-2 and TRBJ2-1, is EAGVAQSPRYKIIEKRQSVAFWCNPISGHATLYWYQQILGQGPKLLIQFQNNGVVDDSQLPKDRFSAERLKGVDSTLKIQPAKLEDSAVYLCASSARQRPGLAGGHNEQFFGPGTRLTVL.

This clonotype was recorded once. The rearrangement uses TRBV4-1 and TRBJ2-2, with D possibly TRBD2 on 7 matching bases. The CDR3 length is 17 residues. The germline gives CDR1 MGHRA, CDR2 YSYEKL. The germline V and J ends were trimmed by 8 bases and 3 bases, with 22 bases remaining between them. CDR3 DNA: TGCGCCAGCGGGGCGCAGGGGTACGCGGGAGACACCGGGGAGCTGTTTTTT. The encoded protein is CASGAQGYAGDTGELFF.

A note on this clonotype: In this CDR3 the conserved last residue, phenylalanine or tryptophan, is missing, so a read error is likely. The chain links TRBV7-2 to TRBJ2-3; 7 bases fit TRBD2. The germline V gene encodes CDR1 SGHTA and CDR2 FQGNSA. The CDR3 length is 15 residues. The J segment lost 5 bases and the V segment lost 10 bases, leaving 15 bases of the junction unmatched. The CDR3 loop reads CATNQGGRSGDTQYL. CDR3 coding DNA: TGTGCCACCAACCAAGGCGGGAGAAGTGGAGATACGCAGTATTTA.

This clonotype has ten or more counts. The rearrangement links TRBV29-1 to TRBJ2-7, with TRBD1 identical over 7 bases. V gave up 7 bases and J gave up 5 bases; unmatched junction bases: 8. The germline V gene has CDR1 SQVTM and CDR2 ANQGSEA. The CDR3 sequence is 12 residues long. The CDR3: CSAWDRVHEQYF. The CDR3, as DNA: TGCAGCGCTTGGGACAGAGTCCACGAGCAGTACTTC.

This clonotype was counted ten times or more. J is TRBJ2-3 and V is TRBV20-1, with D possibly being TRBD2 (6 bases). Trimming stripped 6 bases from V and 6 bases from J, with 13 bases between. The CDR3 is 12 residues long. Germline V lookup: CDR1 DFQATT, CDR2 SNEGSKA (reference sequence). CDR3 amino acids: CSAILLADTQYF. DNA of the CDR3: TGCAGTGCGATCCTGCTAGCGGATACGCAGTATTTT.

This clonotype came up many times. Here the CDR3 DNA reads TGCAGTGCTAGAGACGAAAGGGCGTCGAACTACGAGCAGTACTTC. Translated: CSARDERASNYEQYF. V usage is TRBV20-1 and J usage is TRBJ2-7; D remains unclear. The CDR3 totals 15 residues. The germline V and J ends were trimmed by 0 bases and 3 bases, with 15 bases remaining between them. The germline V gene encodes CDR1 DFQATT and CDR2 SNEGSKA (reference sequence).

This clonotype was seen only a few times. The chain employs TRBV6-1 and TRBJ1-5, with D perhaps matching TRBD1 (6 bases). The V gene's germline CDR1 is MNHNS and CDR2 SASEGT. Trimming removed 8 bases from V and 3 bases from J, with 23 bases in between. The CDR3 extends over 17 amino acids. The CDR3 DNA is TGTGCCAGCGGGGCCCCTTACCGGGACAAACACAATCAGCCCCAGCATTTT. It is translated as CASGAPYRDKHNQPQHF.

This clonotype was seen only a few times. The gene calls are TRBV29-1 and TRBJ2-3; 9 nucleotides align to TRBD1. This CDR3 has 13 residues. The junction had 6 bases not matched to a gene; V was cut back by 8 bases and J by 3 bases. Germline V gives CDR1 SQVTM, CDR2 ANQGSEA. The CDR3 loop is CSLGTGSTDTQYF. The CDR3, as DNA: TGCAGCCTCGGGACAGGGTCTACAGATACGCAGTATTTT.

This clonotype showed up many times. This chain joins TRBV12-3 or TRBV12-4 and TRBJ1-2; D call uncertain. Trimming removed 3 bases from V and 0 bases from J, with 8 bases in between. This CDR3 is 14 amino acids long. The CDR3 DNA reads as TGTGCCAGCAGTTTTACAGCGCCTAACTATGGCTACACCTTC. This sequence encodes CASSFTAPNYGYTF.

This clonotype was detected only a few times. The chain employs TRBV5-1 and TRBJ2-2; 9 nucleotides line up with TRBD1. This CDR3 region has 16 residues. Losses at the gene ends were 5 bases for V and 3 bases for J; bases not matched to a gene: 8. Per germline, CDR1 SGHRS and CDR2 YFSETQ. The CDR3 DNA reads TGCGCCAGCAGTCTCAAACAGGGGGCATACACCGGGGAGCTGTTTTTT. This gives the protein CASSLKQGAYTGELFF.